The 23 T cell receptor beta chains listed next were all sequenced from one sample in a study of cytomegalovirus exposure and HLA in healthy donors. Amplification used 60 Vbeta primers and 13 Jbeta primers. The data were produced by immunoSEQ multiplex PCR, yet TCRdb's version contains in-frame clones alone and is incomplete. In all, the sample yields around 53,000 clones. Source material: PBMCs. The receptors shown here come from a woman aged 25 to 39 in good health and CMV-seropositive.

The chain links TRBV5-1 to TRBJ2-3; perhaps TRBD2 as D (7 bases). Looked up from germline, CDR1 is SGHRS and CDR2 is YFSETQ. The CDR3 runs 16 residues. Trimming took off 0 bases at V and 2 bases at J, with 13 bases between the two ends. For the CDR3, the DNA is TGCGCCAGCAGCTTGGTGTCGGGGGGCGCCACAGATACGCAGTATTTT. This encodes CASSLVSGGATDTQYF.

The rearrangement links TRBV9 to TRBJ2-1; 11 positions agree with TRBD1. The germline V gene has CDR1 SGDLS and CDR2 YYNGEE. The length of the CDR3 is 16 residues. J was trimmed by 7 bases and V by 0 bases; bases with no gene match: 6. The CDR3 DNA reads TGTGCCAGCAGCGTAGGGGGACAGGGGGTGAGAAATGAGCAGTTCTTC. This translates into CASSVGGQGVRNEQFF.

As concerns this clone: One end of the junction does not line up with germline, which may come from a read error. The chain links TRBV6-5 to TRBJ2-5; 12 nucleotides agree with TRBD2. CDR1 and CDR2 (germline): MNHEY, SVGAGI. This CDR3 is built from 15 residues. CDR3 amino acids: CTSSYLAGGQETQYF. The CDR3 DNA is TGTACCAGCAGTTACCTAGCGGGGGGGCAGGAGACCCAGTACTTC.

Of note for this clone: This specimen includes other DNA sequences encoding the same CDR3. The CDR3 DNA sequence: TGTGCCAGCAGCCCTCCATCCGGTCAGCCCCAGCATTTT. It encodes CASSPPSGQPQHF. The rearrangement links TRBV7-9 to TRBJ1-5; D remains unclear. CDR3 length: 13 residues. From germline, CDR1 is SEHNR and CDR2 FQNEAQ (reference sequence). V was trimmed by 5 bases and J by 6 bases, leaving 11 bases between them.

The chain has TRBV19 and TRBJ1-2; 8 bases align to TRBD1. The germline V gene encodes CDR1 LNHDA and CDR2 SQIVND (reference sequence). The CDR3 totals 13 residues. The trim removed 10 bases at V and 0 bases at J, leaving 4 bases unmatched. Written as DNA, the CDR3 is TGTGCCATCCGGACAGGGACTAACTATGGCTACACCTTC. It codes for CAIRTGTNYGYTF.

This CDR3 is CASSFQGGANVLTF. In DNA form, the CDR3 reads TGTGCCAGCAGCTTTCAGGGAGGGGCCAACGTCCTGACTTTC. The chain joins TRBV7-2 to TRBJ2-6, with a tentative D call TRBD1 (5 bases). Germline V gene lookup returns CDR1 SGHTA and CDR2 FQGNSA. The CDR3 runs 14 residues. V dropped 3 bases and J dropped 4 bases, with 7 bases sitting between them.

The J gene is TRBJ2-1, the V gene TRBV18, with D possibly being TRBD2 (5 bases). V lost 3 bases and J lost 0, with 12 bases in between. CDR1 and CDR2 (germline): KGHSH, LQKENI. The CDR3 runs 16 residues. In DNA, the CDR3 is TGTGCCAGCTCACCTCGCGGAACTAGCTCCTACAATGAGCAGTTCTTC. It is translated as CASSPRGTSSYNEQFF.

The chain employs TRBV12-5 and TRBJ2-1; 8 nucleotides match TRBD1. CDR1 and CDR2 (germline): LGHNT, FRNRAP. CDR3 size: 14 residues. V lost 6 bases and J lost 7; bases outside the gene matches: 8. CDR3 in amino acids: CASGDGTGPNEQFF. CDR3 DNA sequence: TGTGCTAGTGGAGATGGGACAGGACCTAATGAGCAGTTCTTC.

The rearrangement uses TRBV30 and TRBJ2-3; 9 nucleotides agree with TRBD2. The germline gives CDR1 GTSNPN, CDR2 SVGIG (reference sequence). V lost 6 bases, J lost 3 bases, and 10 bases stayed unmatched. The CDR3 consists of 15 residues. CDR3 sequence reads: CACSGAGGLTDTQYF. CDR3 coding DNA: TGTGCCTGCTCCGGGGCGGGGGGGCTTACAGATACGCAGTATTTT.

The rearrangement uses TRBV10-3 and TRBJ1-1; perhaps TRBD1 as D (5 bases). CDR1 is ENHRY and CDR2 is SYGVKD in the germline V gene. Trimming removed 3 bases at V and 0 bases at J, with 8 bases between. The CDR3 has 14 residues. CDR3 residues: CAISERQLNTEAFF. In nucleotides, the CDR3 is TGTGCCATCAGTGAAAGACAGTTGAACACTGAAGCTTTCTTT.

The chain uses TRBV6-5 and TRBJ2-1, with TRBD2 matching over 10 bases. Germline assignment: CDR1 MNHEY and CDR2 SVGAGI. With V trimmed by 6 bases and J by 5 bases, 7 bases remained unmatched. There are 15 residues in the CDR3. The DNA for the CDR3 is TGTGCCAGCAGCCGGAGCGGGGGGGCCCACAATGAGCAGTTCTTC. Its translation: CASSRSGGAHNEQFF.

V is TRBV16 and J is TRBJ1-6; 10 nucleotides align to TRBD1. Trimming removed 5 bases from V and 14 bases from J; junction bases left unmatched: 12. The CDR3 is 15 amino acids. Germline-derived CDR1 and CDR2 are KGHSY and FQNENV. CDR3 protein: CASSDRGPSGSALHF. The CDR3 bases are TGTGCCAGCAGCGACAGGGGGCCCTCCGGATCGGCCCTCCACTTT.

The V gene is TRBV10-2, the J gene TRBJ2-7; D is perhaps TRBD1 (6 bases). The CDR3 consists of 16 residues. Germline lookup yields CDR1 WSHSY and CDR2 SAAADI. Trimming pared 2 bases from V and 5 bases from J, leaving 19 bases between. The CDR3 region has the DNA TGCGCCAGCAGTGAGGCTCCAGGGGCTACGGTTCACGAGCAGTACTTC. This gives the protein CASSEAPGATVHEQYF.

Here the CDR3 reads CASSPIQGRGSPLHF. The CDR3 nucleotides are TGTGCCAGCAGCCCTATACAGGGAAGGGGTTCACCCCTCCACTTT. The chain carries TRBV11-2 and TRBJ1-6; TRBD1 might be the D (6 bases). Germline V gives CDR1 SGHAT, CDR2 FQNNGV. The CDR3 runs to 15 residues. Trimming shortened V by 5 bases and J by 9 bases, and 17 bases separated the two germline ends.

V and J are TRBV6-1 and TRBJ2-7; D ambiguous. Germline V gene sequence: CDR1 MNHNS, CDR2 SASEGT. CDR3 length equals 15 residues. Trimming took off 2 bases at V and 2 bases at J, with 13 bases between the two ends. CDR3 in DNA: TGTGCCAGCAGTGAATTTCCAGGAACCCCCTACGAGCAGTACTTC. Translation: CASSEFPGTPYEQYF.

V and J are TRBV30 and TRBJ1-3, with TRBD1 identical over 7 bases. The CDR3 has 13 residues. V shed 7 bases and J 2 bases; nucleotides not matched to a gene: 5. Germline assignment: CDR1 GTSNPN and CDR2 SVGIG (reference sequence). In nucleotides, the CDR3 is TGTGCCTATCAGACAGGGACTGGAAACACCATATATTTT. Translating it yields CAYQTGTGNTIYF. The whole variable domain, remainder taken from reference TRBV30 and TRBJ1-3, is SQTIHQWPATLVQPVGSPLSLECTVEGTSNPNLYWYRQAAGRGLQLLFYSVGIGQISSEVPQNLSASRPQDRQFILSSKKLLLSDSGFYLCAYQTGTGNTIYFGEGSWLTVV.

The chain recombines TRBV30 with TRBJ2-1; TRBD2 agrees at 10 bases. The CDR3 runs 17 residues. The junction had 5 bases not matched to a gene; V was cut back by 0 bases and J by 0 bases. Looked up from germline, CDR1 is GTSNPN and CDR2 is SVGIG (reference sequence). This chain's CDR3 is CAWSVGSSGSSYNEQFF. CDR3 nucleotide sequence: TGTGCCTGGAGTGTAGGGTCTAGCGGGAGCTCCTACAATGAGCAGTTCTTC.

The chain joins TRBV5-1 to TRBJ2-7, with D perhaps TRBD2 (6 bases). This CDR3 spans 17 amino acids. Looked up from germline, CDR1 is SGHRS and CDR2 is YFSETQ. V lost 1 base, J lost 1 base, and 18 bases lay in between. This CDR3 is CASSLKSSVAVSYEQYF. CDR3 coding DNA: TGCGCCAGCAGCTTGAAGTCTAGCGTGGCGGTTTCCTACGAGCAGTACTTC.

This rearrangement joins TRBV5-4 to TRBJ2-3; 9 bases are shared with TRBD2. The CDR3 runs to 14 residues. J lost 5 bases, V lost 3 bases, and 4 bases had no gene match. Germline V gene data show CDR1 as SGHNT and CDR2 as YYREEE (reference sequence). The CDR3 here is CASSWGLARDTQYF. Written as DNA, the CDR3 is TGTGCCAGCAGCTGGGGACTAGCCAGAGATACGCAGTATTTT.

This rearrangement joins TRBV4-1 to TRBJ2-2; 7 nucleotides align to TRBD2. In germline, CDR1 is MGHRA, CDR2 YSYEKL. CDR3 size: 15 residues. With V trimmed by 7 bases and J by 2 bases, 7 bases remained unmatched. The CDR3 DNA reads TGCGCCAGCACCCCGGGACTACCTAACACCGGGGAGCTGTTTTTT. Translating it yields CASTPGLPNTGELFF.

The chain employs TRBV5-1 and TRBJ2-7, with 13 bases matching TRBD2. J gave up 7 bases and V 3 bases, and 7 bases lay outside the gene matches. The CDR3 contains 15 residues. Germline lookup yields CDR1 SGHRS and CDR2 YFSETQ. The CDR3 DNA reads TGCGCCAGCAGCTCGGGACTAGCGGGATTGGTTGAGCAGTACTTC. Translation: CASSSGLAGLVEQYF.

The V and J genes are TRBV6-6 and TRBJ2-1, with D possibly TRBD2 on 5 matching bases. V dropped 4 bases and J dropped 7 bases, with 11 bases sitting between them. The length of the CDR3 is 13 residues. Germline CDR1 is MNHNY and CDR2 is SVGAGI (reference sequence). CDR3 bases: TGTGCCAGCAGTTGGAGACTACAGAATGAGCAGTTCTTC. This translates into CASSWRLQNEQFF.

This chain uses TRBV7-9 with TRBJ1-1; TRBD1 matches 7 bases. CDR1 is SEHNR, CDR2 FQNEAQ, per germline (reference sequence). The J segment lost 6 bases and the V segment lost 5 bases, leaving 9 bases of the junction unmatched. The CDR3 covers 14 residues. CDR3 DNA sequence: TGTGCCAGCAGCAAGCCGACAGGGTGGCCTGAAGCTTTCTTT. Amino acids: CASSKPTGWPEAFF. Full variable domain (missing parts from reference TRBV7-9 and TRBJ1-1): DTGVSQNPRHKITKRGQNVTFRCDPISEHNRLYWYRQTLGQGPEFLTYFQNEAQLEKSRLLSDRFSAERPKGSFSTLEIQRTEQGDSAMYLCASSKPTGWPEAFFGQGTRLTVV.